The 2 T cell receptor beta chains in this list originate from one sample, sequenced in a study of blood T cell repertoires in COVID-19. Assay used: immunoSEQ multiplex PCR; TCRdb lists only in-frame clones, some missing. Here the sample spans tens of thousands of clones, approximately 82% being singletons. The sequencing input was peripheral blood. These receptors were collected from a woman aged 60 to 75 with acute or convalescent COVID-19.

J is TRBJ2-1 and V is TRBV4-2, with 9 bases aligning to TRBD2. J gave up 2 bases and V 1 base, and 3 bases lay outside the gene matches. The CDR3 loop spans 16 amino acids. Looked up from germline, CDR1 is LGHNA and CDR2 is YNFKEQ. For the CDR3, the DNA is TGTGCCAGCAGCCAAGGGGCGGGGGGGCCCTACAATGAGCAGTTCTTC. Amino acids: CASSQGAGGPYNEQFF.

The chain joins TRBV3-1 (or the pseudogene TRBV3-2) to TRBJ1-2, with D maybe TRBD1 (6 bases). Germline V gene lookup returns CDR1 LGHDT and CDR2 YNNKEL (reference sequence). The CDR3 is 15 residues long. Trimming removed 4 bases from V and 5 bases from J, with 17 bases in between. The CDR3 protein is CASSLPRTAPYGYTF. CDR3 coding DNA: TGTGCCAGCAGCCTACCTCGGACAGCCCCATATGGCTACACCTTC.